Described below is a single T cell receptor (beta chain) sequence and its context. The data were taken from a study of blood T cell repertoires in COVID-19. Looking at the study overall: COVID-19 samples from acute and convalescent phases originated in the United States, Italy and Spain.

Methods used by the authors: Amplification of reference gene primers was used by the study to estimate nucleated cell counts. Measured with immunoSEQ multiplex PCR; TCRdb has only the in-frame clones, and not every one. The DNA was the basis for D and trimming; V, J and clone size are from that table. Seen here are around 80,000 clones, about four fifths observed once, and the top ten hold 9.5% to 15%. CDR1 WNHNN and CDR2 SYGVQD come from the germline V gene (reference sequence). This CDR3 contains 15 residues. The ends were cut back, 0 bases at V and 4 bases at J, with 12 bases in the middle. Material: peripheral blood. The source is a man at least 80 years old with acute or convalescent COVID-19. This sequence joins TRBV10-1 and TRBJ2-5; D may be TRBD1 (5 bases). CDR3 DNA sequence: TGCGCCAGCAGTGAGTCTCCAGGGCGCGGAGAGACCCAGTACTTC. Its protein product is CASSESPGRGETQYF.